This TCR beta chain came from a study of identical twins. Trimming shortened V by 4 bases and J by 6 bases, and 20 bases separated the two germline ends. The CDR3 loop spans 15 amino acids. Per germline, CDR1 SGHRS and CDR2 YFSETQ. This clonotype was seen a handful of times. All donors were healthy Caucasians. A universal primer site came from template switching; cDNA carried unique molecular identifiers. MiXCR, applied by TCRdb to the 5' RACE reads, yields one record per CDR3 protein. The data show around 530,000 distinct CDR3 sequences, roughly 15% seen once. This same sample was also taken into another study, of yellow fever vaccine responses in identical twins.

V usage is TRBV5-1 and J usage is TRBJ2-7; weak D call: TRBD1 (6 bases). This TCR came from a woman younger than 35 in good health. Sequenced material: CD4+ T cells sorted from blood. The CDR3 spells CASSPDSLRMSEQYF. The CDR3 nucleotides read TGCGCCAGCAGCCCGGACAGCCTTAGGATGAGCGAGCAGTACTTC.